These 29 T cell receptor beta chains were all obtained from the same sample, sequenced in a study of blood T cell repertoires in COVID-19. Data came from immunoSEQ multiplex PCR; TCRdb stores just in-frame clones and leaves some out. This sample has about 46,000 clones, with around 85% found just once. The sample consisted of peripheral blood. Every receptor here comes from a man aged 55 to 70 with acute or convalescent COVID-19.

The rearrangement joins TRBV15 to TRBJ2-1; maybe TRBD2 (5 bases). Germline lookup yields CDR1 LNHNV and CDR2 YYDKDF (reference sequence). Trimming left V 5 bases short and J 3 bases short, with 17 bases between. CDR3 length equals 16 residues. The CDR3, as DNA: TGTGCCACCAGCGTCCCCACTAGAACACTCTACAATGAGCAGTTCTTC. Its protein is CATSVPTRTLYNEQFF.

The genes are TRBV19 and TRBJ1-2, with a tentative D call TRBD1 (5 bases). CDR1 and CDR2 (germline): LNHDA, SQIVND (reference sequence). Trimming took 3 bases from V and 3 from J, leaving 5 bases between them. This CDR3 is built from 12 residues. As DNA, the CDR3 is TGTGCCAGTAGTATGACAGACTATGGCTACACCTTC. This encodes CASSMTDYGYTF.

The CDR3 DNA reads TGTGCCAGCAGTGAAGCGGGACTAGCGAATTACAATGAGCAGTTCTTC. This encodes CASSEAGLANYNEQFF. The chain has TRBV6-1 and TRBJ2-1, with 10 bases aligning to TRBD2. CDR3 size: 16 residues. Germline CDR1 MNHNS, CDR2 SASEGT. The trim removed 0 bases at V and 4 bases at J, leaving 3 bases unmatched.

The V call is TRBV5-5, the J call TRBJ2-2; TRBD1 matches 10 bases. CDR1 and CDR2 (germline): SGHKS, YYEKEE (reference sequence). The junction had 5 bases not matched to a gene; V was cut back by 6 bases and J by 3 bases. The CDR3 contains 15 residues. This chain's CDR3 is CASTLGQGYTGELFF. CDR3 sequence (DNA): TGTGCCAGCACCCTGGGACAGGGGTACACCGGGGAGCTGTTTTTT.

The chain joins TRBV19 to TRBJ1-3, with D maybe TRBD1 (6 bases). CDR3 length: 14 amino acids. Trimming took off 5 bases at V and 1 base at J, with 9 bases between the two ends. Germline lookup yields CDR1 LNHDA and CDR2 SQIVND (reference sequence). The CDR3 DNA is TGTGCCAGTAGTCGACAGGTTTCTGGAAACACCATATATTTT. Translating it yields CASSRQVSGNTIYF.

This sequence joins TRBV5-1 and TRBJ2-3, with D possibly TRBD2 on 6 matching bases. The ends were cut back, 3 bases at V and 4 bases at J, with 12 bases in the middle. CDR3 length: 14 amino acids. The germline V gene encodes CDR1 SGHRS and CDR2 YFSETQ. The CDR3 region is CASSSRDLADTQYF. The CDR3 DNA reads TGCGCCAGCAGCTCCAGGGACTTAGCAGATACGCAGTATTTT.

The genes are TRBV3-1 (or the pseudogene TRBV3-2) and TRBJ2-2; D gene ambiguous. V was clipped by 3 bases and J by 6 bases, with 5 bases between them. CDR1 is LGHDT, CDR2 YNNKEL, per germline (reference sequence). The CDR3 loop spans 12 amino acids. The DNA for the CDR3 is TGTGCCAGCAGCCATAAATCCGGGGAGCTGTTTTTT. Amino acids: CASSHKSGELFF.

CDR3 amino acids: CASSESGTGGTEAFF. CDR3 in DNA: TGTGCCAGCAGTGAATCGGGGACAGGGGGCACTGAAGCTTTCTTT. The chain joins TRBV25-1 to TRBJ1-1; 11 nucleotides agree with TRBD1. Per germline, CDR1 MGHDK and CDR2 SYGVNS. Trimming cost V 1 base and J 4 bases; bases outside gene matches: 2. This CDR3 comprises 15 residues.

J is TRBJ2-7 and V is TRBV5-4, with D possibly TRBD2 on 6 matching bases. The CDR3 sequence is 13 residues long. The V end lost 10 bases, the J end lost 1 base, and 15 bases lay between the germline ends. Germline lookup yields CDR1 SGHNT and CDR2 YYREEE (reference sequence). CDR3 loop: CAGTRDASYEQYF. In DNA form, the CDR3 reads TGTGCCGGCACGCGGGATGCGTCCTACGAGCAGTACTTC.

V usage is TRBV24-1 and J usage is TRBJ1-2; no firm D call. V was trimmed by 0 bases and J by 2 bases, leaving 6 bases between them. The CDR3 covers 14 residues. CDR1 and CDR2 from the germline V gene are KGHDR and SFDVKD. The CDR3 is CATSDLRQNYGYTF. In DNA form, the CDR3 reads TGTGCCACCAGTGATTTGAGACAAAACTATGGCTACACCTTC.

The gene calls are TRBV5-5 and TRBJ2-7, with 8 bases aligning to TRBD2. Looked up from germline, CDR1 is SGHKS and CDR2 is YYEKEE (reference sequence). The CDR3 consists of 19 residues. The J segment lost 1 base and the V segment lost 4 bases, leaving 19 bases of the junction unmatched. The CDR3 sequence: CASSPYGYGGTRGSYEQYF. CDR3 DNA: TGTGCCAGCAGCCCGTACGGCTACGGTGGGACTAGAGGGTCCTACGAGCAGTACTTC.

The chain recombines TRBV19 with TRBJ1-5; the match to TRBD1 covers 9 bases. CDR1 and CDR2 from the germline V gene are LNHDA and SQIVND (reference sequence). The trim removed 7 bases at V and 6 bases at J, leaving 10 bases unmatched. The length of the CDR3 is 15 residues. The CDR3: CASTALDRGGQPQHF. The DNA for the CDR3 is TGTGCCAGTACCGCTTTGGACAGGGGAGGTCAGCCCCAGCATTTT.

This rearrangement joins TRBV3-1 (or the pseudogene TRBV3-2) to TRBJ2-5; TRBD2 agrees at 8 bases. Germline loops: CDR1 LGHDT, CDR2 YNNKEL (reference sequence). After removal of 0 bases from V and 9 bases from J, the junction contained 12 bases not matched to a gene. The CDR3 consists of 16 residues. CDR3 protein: CASSQDGIAGPLAQYF. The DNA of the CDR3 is TGTGCCAGCAGCCAAGACGGGATAGCGGGACCCCTCGCCCAGTACTTC.

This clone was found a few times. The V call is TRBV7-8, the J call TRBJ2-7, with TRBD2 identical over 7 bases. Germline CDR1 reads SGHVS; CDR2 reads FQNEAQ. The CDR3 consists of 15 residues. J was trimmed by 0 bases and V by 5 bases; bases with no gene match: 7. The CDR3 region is CASSRRGRDSYEQYF. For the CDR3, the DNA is TGTGCCAGCAGCCGGCGGGGGAGGGACTCCTACGAGCAGTACTTC.

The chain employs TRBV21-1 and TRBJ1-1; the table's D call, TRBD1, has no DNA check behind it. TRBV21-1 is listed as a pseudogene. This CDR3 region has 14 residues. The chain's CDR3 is CASSKVRGNTEAFF. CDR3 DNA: TGTGCCAGCAGCAAAGTAAGGGGAAACACTGAAGCTTTCTTT.

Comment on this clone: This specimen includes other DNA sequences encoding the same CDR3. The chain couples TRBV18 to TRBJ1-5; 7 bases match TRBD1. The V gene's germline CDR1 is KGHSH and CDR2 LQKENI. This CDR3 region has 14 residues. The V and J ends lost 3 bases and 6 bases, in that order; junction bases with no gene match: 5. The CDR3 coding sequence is TGTGCCAGCTCACCCACAGGGGCGGTTCAGCCCCAGCATTTT. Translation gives CASSPTGAVQPQHF.

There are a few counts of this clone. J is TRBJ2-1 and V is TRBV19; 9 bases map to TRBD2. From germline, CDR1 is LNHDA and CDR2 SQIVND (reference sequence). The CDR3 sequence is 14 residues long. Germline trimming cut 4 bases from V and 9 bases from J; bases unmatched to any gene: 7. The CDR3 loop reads CASSSGRASGEQFF. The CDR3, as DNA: TGTGCCAGTAGTAGCGGGAGGGCCAGTGGTGAGCAGTTCTTC.

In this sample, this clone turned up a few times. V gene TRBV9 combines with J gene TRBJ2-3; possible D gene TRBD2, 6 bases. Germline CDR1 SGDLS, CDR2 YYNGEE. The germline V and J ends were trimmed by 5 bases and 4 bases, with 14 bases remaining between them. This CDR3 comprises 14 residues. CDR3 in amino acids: CASSRTTASDTQYF. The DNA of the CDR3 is TGTGCCAGCAGTAGGACTACCGCCTCAGATACGCAGTATTTT.

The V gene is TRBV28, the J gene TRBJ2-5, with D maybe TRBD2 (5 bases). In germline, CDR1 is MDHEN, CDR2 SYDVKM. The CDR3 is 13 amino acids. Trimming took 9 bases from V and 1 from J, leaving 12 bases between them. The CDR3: CASSGLAQETQYF. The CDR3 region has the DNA TGTGCCAGTTCAGGACTCGCCCAAGAGACCCAGTACTTC.

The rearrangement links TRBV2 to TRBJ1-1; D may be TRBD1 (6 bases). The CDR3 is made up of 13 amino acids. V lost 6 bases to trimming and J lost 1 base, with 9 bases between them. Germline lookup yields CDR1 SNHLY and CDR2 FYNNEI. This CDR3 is CASRSTGNTEAFF. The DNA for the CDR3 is TGTGCCAGCAGATCGACAGGGAACACTGAAGCTTTCTTT.

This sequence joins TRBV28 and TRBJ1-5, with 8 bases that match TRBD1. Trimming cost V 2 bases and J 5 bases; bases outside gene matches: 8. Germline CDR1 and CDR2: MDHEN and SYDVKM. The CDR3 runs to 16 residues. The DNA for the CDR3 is TGTGCCAGCAGTTTACCCCAGGGGGCCCAAGATCAGCCCCAGCATTTT. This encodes CASSLPQGAQDQPQHF.

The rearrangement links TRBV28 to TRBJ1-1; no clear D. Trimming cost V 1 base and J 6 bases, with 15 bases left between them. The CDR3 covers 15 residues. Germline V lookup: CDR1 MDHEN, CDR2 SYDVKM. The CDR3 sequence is CASSLSRGRVPEAFF. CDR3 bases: TGTGCCAGCAGTTTATCGCGAGGCCGCGTGCCTGAAGCTTTCTTT.

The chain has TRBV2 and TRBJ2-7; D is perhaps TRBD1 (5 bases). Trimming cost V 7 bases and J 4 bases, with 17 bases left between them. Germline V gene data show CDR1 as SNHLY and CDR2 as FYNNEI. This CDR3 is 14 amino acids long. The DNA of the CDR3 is TGTGCCAGCAACGTGGGGCGCGCCCTATACGAGCAGTACTTC. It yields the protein CASNVGRALYEQYF.

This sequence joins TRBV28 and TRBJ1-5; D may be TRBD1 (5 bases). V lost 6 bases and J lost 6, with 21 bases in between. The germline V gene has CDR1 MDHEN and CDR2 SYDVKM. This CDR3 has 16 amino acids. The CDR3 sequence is CASSSVGGERGQPQHF. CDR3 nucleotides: TGTGCCAGCAGCTCCGTGGGGGGAGAGAGGGGTCAGCCCCAGCATTTT. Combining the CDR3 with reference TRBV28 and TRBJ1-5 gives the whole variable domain DVKVTQSSRYLVKRTGEKVFLECVQDMDHENMFWYRQDPGLGLRLIYFSYDVKMKEKGDIPEGYSVSREKKERFSLILESASTNQTSMYLCASSSVGGERGQPQHFGDGTRLSIL.

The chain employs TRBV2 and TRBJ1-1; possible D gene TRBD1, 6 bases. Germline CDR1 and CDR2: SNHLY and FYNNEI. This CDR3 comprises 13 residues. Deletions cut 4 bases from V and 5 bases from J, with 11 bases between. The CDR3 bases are TGTGCCAGCAGTGTAGGGGGAGGGACTGAAGCTTTCTTT. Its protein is CASSVGGGTEAFF.

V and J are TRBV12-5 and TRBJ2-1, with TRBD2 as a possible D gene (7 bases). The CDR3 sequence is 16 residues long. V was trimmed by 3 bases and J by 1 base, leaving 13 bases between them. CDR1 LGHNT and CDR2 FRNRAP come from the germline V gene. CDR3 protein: CASGLGGARSYNEQFF. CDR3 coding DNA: TGTGCTAGTGGTTTAGGGGGGGCGAGGTCCTACAATGAGCAGTTCTTC. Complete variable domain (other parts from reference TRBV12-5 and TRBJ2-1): DARVTQTPRHKVTEMGQEVTMRCQPILGHNTVFWYRQTMMQGLELLAYFRNRAPLDDSGMPKDRFSAEMPDATLATLKIQPSEPRDSAVYFCASGLGGARSYNEQFFGPGTRLTVL.

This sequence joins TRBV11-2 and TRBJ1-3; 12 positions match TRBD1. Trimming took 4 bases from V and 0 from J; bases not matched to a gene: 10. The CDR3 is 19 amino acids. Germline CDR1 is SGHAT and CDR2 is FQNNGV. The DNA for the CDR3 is TGTGCCAGCAGCTCGGGACAGGGGGCCCTATTTCACTCTGGAAACACCATATATTTT. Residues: CASSSGQGALFHSGNTIYF.

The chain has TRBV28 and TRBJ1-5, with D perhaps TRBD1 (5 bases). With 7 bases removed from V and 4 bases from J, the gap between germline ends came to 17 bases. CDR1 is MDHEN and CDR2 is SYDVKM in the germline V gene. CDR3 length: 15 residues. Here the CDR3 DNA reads TGTGCCAGCACCCCTGGGGACTACCCTAATCAGCCCCAGCATTTT. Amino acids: CASTPGDYPNQPQHF.

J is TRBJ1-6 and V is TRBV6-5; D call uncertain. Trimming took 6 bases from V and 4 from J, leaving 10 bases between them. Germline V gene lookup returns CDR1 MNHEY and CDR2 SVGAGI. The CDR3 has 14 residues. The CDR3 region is CASSPPGYNSPLHF. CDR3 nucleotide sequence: TGTGCCAGCAGCCCCCCGGGGTATAATTCACCCCTCCACTTT.